The 8 T cell receptor beta chains below come from one sample, sequenced in a study of blood T cell repertoires in COVID-19 (dated by TCRdb to the early 2020s). Library creation used the immunoSEQ multiplex PCR assay. TCRdb took this table from immuneACCESS and kept in-frame rearrangements with V and J called. Such tables lack part of the clones; where checked against another copy, unresolved V genes explain under half of the gap, and the rest is unexplained. Here the sample has about 260,000 clones; approximately 90% occur a single time. Approximately 4% of the sample is in the top ten clones. The sample taken for sequencing was peripheral blood. The receptors here all came from a middle-aged woman with acute or convalescent COVID-19.

The table lists this clone with a count of one. The chain is built from TRBV12-5 and TRBJ1-5; D is unresolved. CDR1 LGHNT and CDR2 FRNRAP come from the germline V gene. CDR3 length equals 11 residues. Trimming pared 6 bases from V and 3 bases from J, leaving 3 bases between. CDR3 in amino acids: CASGFNQPQHF. CDR3 bases: TGTGCTAGTGGCTTCAATCAGCCCCAGCATTTT.

CDR3 nucleotides: TGTGCCAGTAGTATAGATCTGACAGCCGACCTAAAACTGTTTTTT. Translated: CASSIDLTADLKLFF. This sequence joins TRBV19 and TRBJ1-4; possible D gene TRBD1, 5 bases. The V end lost 0 bases, the J end lost 10 bases, and 15 bases lay between the germline ends. CDR1 is LNHDA and CDR2 is SQIVND in the germline V gene (reference sequence). The CDR3 has 15 residues. Together with reference TRBV19 and TRBJ1-4, the CDR3 gives the full variable domain: DGGITQSPKYLFRKEGQNVTLSCEQNLNHDAMYWYRQDPGQGLRLIYYSQIVNDFQKGDIAEGYSVSREKKESFPLTVTSAQKNPTAFYLCASSIDLTADLKLFFGSGTQLSVL.

This chain links TRBV9 with TRBJ1-4; no firm D call. The CDR3 consists of 14 residues. V was cut by 0 bases and J by 2 bases, with 5 bases left in between. Germline CDR1 reads SGDLS; CDR2 reads YYNGEE. The CDR3 DNA sequence: TGTGCCAGCAGCGTAGGGGCTACTAATGAAAAACTGTTTTTT. Amino acids: CASSVGATNEKLFF.

The chain has TRBV9 and TRBJ2-3; D is ambiguous. The CDR3 runs 12 residues. V gave up 6 bases and J gave up 0 bases, with 5 bases separating them. Germline values: CDR1 SGDLS, CDR2 YYNGEE. The CDR3 bases are TGTGCCAGCACCACTAGCACAGATACGCAGTATTTT. Protein product: CASTTSTDTQYF.

The chain recombines TRBV15 with TRBJ2-5; TRBD2 agrees at 9 bases. V lost 1 base and J lost 4; bases outside the gene matches: 13. In germline, CDR1 is LNHNV, CDR2 YYDKDF (reference sequence). This CDR3 has 18 amino acids. Written as DNA, the CDR3 is TGTGCCACCAGCAGAGCGGGGACCGCGGCGGGGGGGCGAGAGACCCAGTACTTC. Translating it yields CATSRAGTAAGGRETQYF.

The rearrangement joins TRBV19 to TRBJ1-3; tentatively, D is TRBD1 (6 bases). Germline V gene data show CDR1 as LNHDA and CDR2 as SQIVND (reference sequence). The V end was cut by 6 bases, the J end by 0 bases, with 12 bases between. The CDR3 has 15 amino acids. CDR3 loop: CASRQGRSSGNTIYF. DNA of the CDR3: TGTGCCAGTAGACAGGGACGGAGCTCTGGAAACACCATATATTTT.

CDR3 in amino acids: CASWKSPGNTEAFF. For the CDR3, the DNA is TGTGCCAGCTGGAAATCTCCGGGGAACACTGAAGCTTTCTTT. The chain recombines TRBV2 with TRBJ1-1; no reliable D call. Deletions cut 8 bases from V and 1 base from J, with 14 bases between. In germline, CDR1 is SNHLY, CDR2 FYNNEI. The CDR3 has 14 residues. Full variable domain (missing parts from reference TRBV2 and TRBJ1-1): EPEVTQTPSHQVTQMGQEVILRCVPISNHLYFYWYRQILGQKVEFLVSFYNNEISEKSEIFDDQFSVERPDGSNFTLKIRSTKLEDSAMYFCASWKSPGNTEAFFGQGTRLTVV.

The chain joins TRBV20-1 to TRBJ2-5, with TRBD2 matching over 7 bases. Per germline, CDR1 DFQATT and CDR2 SNEGSKA (reference sequence). CDR3 size: 18 residues. Unmatched junction bases numbered 17, after V lost 3 bases and J lost 1 base. The CDR3 DNA follows: TGCAGTGCTAGTGGCGCCGATACCTCCAGCGGGGTCCAAGAGACCCAGTACTTC. It encodes CSASGADTSSGVQETQYF.